These 28 T cell receptor beta chains share one sample of origin, sequenced in a study of early T cells in non-severe SARS-CoV-2 infection. MiXCR, run by TCRdb on the 5' RACE reads, gives a single entry per CDR3 protein. The data hold 80,000 to 95,000 distinct CDR3 sequences, with roughly 13% observed a single time. The sample consisted of whole blood. The receptors derive from an adult who was a healthcare worker with PCR-confirmed SARS-CoV-2 infection or an uninfected control (not recorded which).

This clonotype was seen many times. The chain joins TRBV6-1 to TRBJ1-1; TRBD1 matches at 9 bases. V was clipped by 5 bases and J by 4 bases; unmatched bases: 5. CDR1 and CDR2 from the germline V gene are MNHNS and SASEGT. CDR3 length: 14 amino acids. The CDR3: CASSRTGEVTEAFF. The CDR3 nucleotides are TGTGCCAGCAGTCGGACAGGGGAGGTCACTGAAGCTTTCTTT.

This clonotype was found a few times. V is TRBV28 and J is TRBJ1-5, with D hard to call. V lost 4 bases and J lost 9, with 7 bases in between. The CDR3 has 11 residues. CDR1 MDHEN and CDR2 SYDVKM come from the germline V gene. The DNA for the CDR3 is TGTGCCAGCAGTTCCCCCCGGCCCCAGCATTTT. It encodes CASSSPRPQHF.

In its sample, this clonotype was seen a few times. This chain links TRBV3-1 with TRBJ2-3; the match to TRBD2 covers 8 bases. V shed 1 base, J shed 2 bases, and the junction held 5 bases outside the gene matches. The CDR3 has 16 amino acids. CDR1 LGHDT and CDR2 YNNKEL come from the germline V gene (reference sequence). The CDR3: CASSQGAGGFTDTQYF. CDR3 sequence (DNA): TGTGCCAGCAGCCAAGGTGCGGGGGGATTCACAGATACGCAGTATTTT.

V usage is TRBV6-6 and J usage is TRBJ1-3; perhaps TRBD1 as D (6 bases). V lost 5 bases and J lost 7, with 6 bases in between. CDR1 and CDR2 from the germline V gene are MNHNY and SVGAGI (reference sequence). The CDR3 is made up of 11 amino acids. The CDR3 is CASSQGNTIYF. CDR3 sequence (DNA): TGTGCCAGCAGTCAGGGGAACACCATATATTTT.

Ten or more counts support this clonotype. V is TRBV29-1 and J is TRBJ2-5, with D possibly called TRBD1 or TRBD2 (6 bases each). Germline CDR1 and CDR2: SQVTM and ANQGSEA. The germline V and J ends were trimmed by 6 bases and 5 bases, with 16 bases remaining between them. This CDR3 spans 13 amino acids. CDR3 sequence reads: CSVSIGGGETQYF. The CDR3, as DNA: TGCAGCGTCAGTATCGGGGGCGGGGAGACCCAGTACTTC.

The J gene is TRBJ2-7, the V gene TRBV16; 9 nucleotides agree with TRBD1. The CDR3 consists of 17 residues. Germline V gene sequence: CDR1 KGHSY, CDR2 FQNENV. V was pared by 2 bases and J by 1 base, with 9 bases of the junction left unmatched. CDR3 sequence: CASSQTGTGIISYEQYF. The CDR3 DNA reads TGTGCCAGCAGCCAAACAGGGACAGGGATAATATCCTACGAGCAGTACTTC. Variable domain in full (rest from reference TRBV16 and TRBJ2-7): GEEVAQTPKHLVRGEGQKAKLYCAPIKGHSYVFWYQQVLKNEFKFLISFQNENVFDETGMPKERFSAKCLPNSPCSLEIQATKLEDSAVYFCASSQTGTGIISYEQYFGPGTRLTVT.

This clonotype turned up a few times. V is TRBV25-1 and J is TRBJ1-6, with no clear D. Per the germline V gene, CDR1 is MGHDK and CDR2 is SYGVNS. This CDR3 region has 13 residues. V was shortened by 2 bases and J by 8 bases, with 7 bases between the two germline ends. CDR3: CASSEDGHSPLHF. The CDR3 bases are TGTGCCAGCAGTGAAGATGGGCATTCACCCCTCCACTTT.

CDR3 DNA sequence: TGTGCCAGCAGTTGGGGCACCAGGTCGGGGCTCAATCAGCCCCAGCATTTT. This gives the protein CASSWGTRSGLNQPQHF. This chain connects TRBV28 to TRBJ1-5; TRBD1 might be the D (5 bases). CDR3 length equals 17 residues. V gave up 4 bases and J gave up 3 bases, with 19 bases separating them. Germline V gene sequence: CDR1 MDHEN, CDR2 SYDVKM.

This sequence joins TRBV29-1 and TRBJ2-7, with TRBD2 matching 8 bases. CDR1 and CDR2 from the germline V gene are SQVTM and ANQGSEA. The CDR3 totals 12 residues. V gave up 3 bases and J gave up 4 bases; unmatched junction bases: 2. The CDR3 is CSVESGSYEQYF. The CDR3, as DNA: TGCAGCGTTGAGAGCGGGAGTTACGAGCAGTACTTC.

The CDR3 loop reads CASSIGGNTQPQHF. CDR3 bases: TGTGCCAGTAGTATTGGGGGAAACACTCAGCCCCAGCATTTT. The chain is built from TRBV19 and TRBJ1-5, with D possibly matching TRBD1 (5 bases). The CDR3 runs to 14 residues. Trimming took off 3 bases at V and 6 bases at J, with 12 bases between the two ends. Germline V gene lookup returns CDR1 LNHDA and CDR2 SQIVND (reference sequence). The variable domain in full, completed from reference TRBV19 and TRBJ1-5, reads DGGITQSPKYLFRKEGQNVTLSCEQNLNHDAMYWYRQDPGQGLRLIYYSQIVNDFQKGDIAEGYSVSREKKESFPLTVTSAQKNPTAFYLCASSIGGNTQPQHFGDGTRLSIL.

This clonotype was counted only a few times. The gene calls are TRBV6-6 and TRBJ1-1; no firm D call. The CDR3 totals 13 residues. Germline CDR1 reads MNHNY; CDR2 reads SVGAGI (reference sequence). Trimming removed 5 bases from V and 0 bases from J, with 7 bases in between. CDR3 coding DNA: TGTGCCAGCAGTGGGAAATTGAACACTGAAGCTTTCTTT. This sequence encodes CASSGKLNTEAFF.

This rearrangement joins TRBV5-6 to TRBJ1-2; D unresolved. Germline CDR1 SGHDT, CDR2 YYEEEE. V gave up 2 bases and J gave up 8 bases, with 13 bases separating them. This CDR3 comprises 13 residues. The CDR3 sequence is CASSFGSLGGYTF. CDR3 sequence (DNA): TGTGCCAGCAGCTTTGGGTCCCTTGGGGGCTACACCTTC. The full variable domain, completed using reference TRBV5-6 and TRBJ1-2, is DAGVTQSPTHLIKTRGQQVTLRCSPKSGHDTVSWYQQALGQGPQFIFQYYEEEERQRGNFPDRFSGHQFPNYSSELNVNALLLGDSALYLCASSFGSLGGYTFGSGTRLTVV.

V gene TRBV6-5 combines with J gene TRBJ1-1; no clear D. Germline lookup yields CDR1 MNHEY and CDR2 SVGAGI. Trimming stripped 0 bases from V and 1 base from J, with 9 bases between. The CDR3 runs to 15 residues. DNA for the CDR3: TGTGCCAGCAGTTACTCGAGGCCAGAGAACACTGAAGCTTTCTTT. Translated: CASSYSRPENTEAFF.

This chain joins TRBV12-3 or TRBV12-4 and TRBJ2-3, with 11 bases fitting TRBD2. Trimming cost V 3 bases and J 0 bases; bases outside gene matches: 5. The length of the CDR3 is 17 residues. The CDR3 DNA sequence: TGTGCCAGCAGTTTCTCGACTAGCGGGGCGAGCACAGATACGCAGTATTTT. Amino acid sequence: CASSFSTSGASTDTQYF.

The chain is built from TRBV7-2 and TRBJ2-7; the D is unclear. Per germline, CDR1 SGHTA and CDR2 FQGNSA. This CDR3 region has 13 residues. Trimming cost V 7 bases and J 4 bases, with 14 bases left between them. The CDR3 spells CASKTLSGYEQYF. The CDR3 region has the DNA TGTGCCAGCAAAACTTTATCAGGTTACGAGCAGTACTTC.

The gene calls are TRBV2 and TRBJ2-1; tentative D call: TRBD2 (5 bases). Trimming stripped 1 base from V and 8 bases from J, with 15 bases between. The CDR3 covers 15 residues. From germline, CDR1 is SNHLY and CDR2 FYNNEI. The CDR3 nucleotides read TGTGCCAGCAGTGAAGAAGTCATCGGGAAGGATGAGCAGTTCTTC. It encodes CASSEEVIGKDEQFF.

The V and J genes are TRBV20-1 and TRBJ2-1; D is possibly TRBD2 (6 bases). V was cut by 5 bases and J by 6 bases, with 11 bases left in between. Germline V gene data show CDR1 as DFQATT and CDR2 as SNEGSKA (reference sequence). The CDR3 runs to 12 residues. CDR3 residues: CSALALGNEQFF. In DNA form, the CDR3 reads TGCAGTGCTCTAGCGCTGGGCAATGAGCAGTTCTTC.

The V gene is TRBV29-1, the J gene TRBJ2-5, with D unresolved. CDR3 size: 12 residues. Between the trimmed V and J ends, which lost 3 bases and 1 base, there was a span of 6 bases. CDR1 SQVTM and CDR2 ANQGSEA come from the germline V gene. CDR3 in amino acids: CSVDEVQETQYF. In nucleotides, the CDR3 is TGCAGCGTTGACGAGGTCCAAGAGACCCAGTACTTC.

This chain connects TRBV7-3 to TRBJ2-2; the D is unclear. This CDR3 is 12 amino acids long. Trimming stripped 5 bases from V and 0 bases from J, with 1 base between. Germline CDR1 reads SGHTA; CDR2 reads FQGTGA. The CDR3 here is CASSPNTGELFF. For the CDR3, the DNA is TGTGCCAGCAGCCCGAACACCGGGGAGCTGTTTTTT.

V usage is TRBV3-1 and J usage is TRBJ2-1; D is uncertain. Germline assignment: CDR1 LGHDT and CDR2 YNNKEL (reference sequence). V was pared by 1 base and J by 7 bases, with 8 bases between. The CDR3 runs to 13 residues. CDR3 residues: CASSQGSVNEQFF. The CDR3 nucleotides read TGTGCCAGCAGCCAAGGTTCAGTTAATGAGCAGTTCTTC.

This clonotype was seen only a few times. The chain uses TRBV7-9 and TRBJ1-1; no definite D call. CDR3 length equals 14 residues. V was cut by 1 base and J by 7 bases, with 13 bases left in between. Germline-derived CDR1 and CDR2 are SEHNR and FQNEAQ (reference sequence). The CDR3 protein is CASSLGAGSREAFF. CDR3 nucleotides: TGTGCCAGCAGCTTAGGGGCCGGCAGTCGTGAAGCTTTCTTT.

This clonotype was counted only a few times. V and J are TRBV9 and TRBJ1-1; 7 nucleotides agree with TRBD1. J was trimmed by 5 bases and V by 5 bases; bases with no gene match: 6. Germline V gives CDR1 SGDLS, CDR2 YYNGEE. This CDR3 spans 13 amino acids. The CDR3 bases are TGTGCCAGCAGTCAGGGGGGGAGAACTGAAGCTTTCTTT. As protein: CASSQGGRTEAFF.

This clonotype came up a few times. The chain carries TRBV11-2 and TRBJ2-2, with D possibly TRBD1 on 6 matching bases. The CDR3 length is 14 residues. The V end was cut by 1 base, the J end by 7 bases, with 10 bases between. Germline-derived CDR1 and CDR2 are SGHAT and FQNNGV. This CDR3 is CASSLGQALGELFF. CDR3 nucleotide sequence: TGTGCCAGCAGCTTAGGACAGGCCCTCGGGGAGCTGTTTTTT.

This clonotype was seen repeatedly, ten times or more. This chain uses TRBV7-2 with TRBJ2-5, with D perhaps TRBD1 (5 bases). The V end lost 5 bases, the J end lost 5 bases, and 12 bases lay between the germline ends. The CDR3 loop spans 13 amino acids. Germline loops: CDR1 SGHTA, CDR2 FQGNSA. In DNA form, the CDR3 reads TGTGCCAGCAGCCAGCAGGGTGGCGAGACCCAGTACTTC. Translating gives CASSQQGGETQYF.

This clonotype was recorded many times. The rearrangement uses TRBV7-9 and TRBJ1-2; D is perhaps TRBD1 (5 bases). Germline V gene sequence: CDR1 SEHNR, CDR2 FQNEAQ (reference sequence). V lost 0 bases and J 4 bases, leaving 9 bases between the germline ends. This CDR3 region has 14 residues. The CDR3 reads CASSLAAGFYGYTF. CDR3 DNA sequence: TGTGCCAGCAGCTTAGCGGCAGGGTTCTATGGCTACACCTTC.

This clonotype was recorded at least ten times. The chain recombines TRBV2 with TRBJ2-5, with 9 bases fitting TRBD1. V dropped 9 bases and J dropped 4; count of bases not matched to a gene: 9. There are 14 residues in the CDR3. The germline V gene encodes CDR1 SNHLY and CDR2 FYNNEI. CDR3 bases: TGTGCCAGTAACGACAGGGGGACAAGAGAGACCCAGTACTTC. Translation: CASNDRGTRETQYF. Complete variable domain (other parts from reference TRBV2 and TRBJ2-5): EPEVTQTPSHQVTQMGQEVILRCVPISNHLYFYWYRQILGQKVEFLVSFYNNEISEKSEIFDDQFSVERPDGSNFTLKIRSTKLEDSAMYFCASNDRGTRETQYFGPGTRLLVL.

V is TRBV7-2 and J is TRBJ1-6; D unclear. V gave up 1 base and J gave up 4 bases, with 11 bases separating them. Germline values: CDR1 SGHTA, CDR2 FQGNSA. This CDR3 comprises 16 residues. The CDR3 sequence is CASSLVSRSYNSPLHF. The DNA of the CDR3 is TGTGCCAGCAGCTTAGTCAGCAGGTCATATAATTCACCCCTCCACTTT.

This clonotype was recorded many times. The chain recombines TRBV5-4 with TRBJ2-3, with TRBD2 as a possible D gene (7 bases). CDR1 is SGHNT and CDR2 is YYREEE in the germline V gene (reference sequence). Trimming stripped 0 bases from V and 3 bases from J, with 14 bases between. This CDR3 comprises 16 residues. CDR3 sequence reads: CASSLDGGGPTDTQYF. The CDR3 bases are TGTGCCAGCAGCTTGGATGGGGGGGGGCCAACAGATACGCAGTATTTT.